The entry below describes one T cell receptor (beta chain). Its cognate antigen is unknown. These data come from a study of PD-1 blockade in classical Hodgkin lymphoma. Study-wide findings and caveats: Only CD4+ TCR diversity, not CD8+, had risen significantly by C4D1. Newly diagnosed patients were reported to exhibit reduced baseline TCR diversity relative to healthy donors. What drove the repertoire differences, possibly disease activity or prior therapy, has not been defined.

Sample time point: cycle 4 day 1 (C4D1), after five to seven weeks of nivolumab. There was relapse after autologous stem cell transplantation in every patient, and there was variation in brentuximab vedotin exposure. Some clones are missing from TCRdb's copy, which holds only in-frame ones; the method was immunoSEQ multiplex PCR. The profile shows roughly 86,000 clones, 83% of them singletons. The CDR3 runs 18 residues. CDR1 is SGHDT, CDR2 YYEEEE, per germline. The V end was cut by 4 bases, the J end by 0 bases, with 17 bases between. The receptor comes from a human donor with classical Hodgkin lymphoma. This chain joins TRBV5-6 and TRBJ2-6, with D tentatively TRBD1 (6 bases). The specimen comprised peripheral blood mononuclear cells (PBMCs), sampled before the fourth cycle of nivolumab. As DNA, the CDR3 is TGTGCCAGCAGCATTTCCACAGGGTCAATCTCTGGGGCCAACGTCCTGACTTTC. Encoded protein: CASSISTGSISGANVLTF.